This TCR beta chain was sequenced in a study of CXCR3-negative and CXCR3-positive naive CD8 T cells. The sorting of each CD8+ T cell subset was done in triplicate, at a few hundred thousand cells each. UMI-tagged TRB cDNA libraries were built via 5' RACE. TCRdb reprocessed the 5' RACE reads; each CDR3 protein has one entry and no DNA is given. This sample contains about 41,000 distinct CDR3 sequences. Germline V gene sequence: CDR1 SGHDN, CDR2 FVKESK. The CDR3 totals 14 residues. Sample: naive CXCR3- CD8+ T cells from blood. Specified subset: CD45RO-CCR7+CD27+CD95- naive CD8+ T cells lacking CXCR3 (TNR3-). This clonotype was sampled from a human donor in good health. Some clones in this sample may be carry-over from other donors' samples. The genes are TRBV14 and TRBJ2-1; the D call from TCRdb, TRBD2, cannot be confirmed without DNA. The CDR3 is CASSPFYALGEQFF.